This T cell receptor beta chain was sequenced in a study of patients and donors after allogeneic stem cell transplantation. TCRdb reanalysed the RT-PCR reads using MiXCR and keeps one entry per CDR3 protein. The table has approximately 200,000 distinct CDR3 sequences, 41% seen once. Trimming cost V 6 bases and J 1 base, with 18 bases left between them. The CDR3 sequence is 16 residues long. A few counts support this clonotype. This TCR derives from a human donor who was either an allogeneic HSCT recipient or a stem cell or donor lymphocyte infusion donor (not recorded which). It is not recorded whose cells these are; they may come from a transplant donor. The sample was blood, either unsorted or a sorted T cell fraction (not recorded which). The rearrangement joins TRBV12-3 or TRBV12-4 to TRBJ1-1; tentatively, D is TRBD1 (5 bases). This chain's CDR3 is CASSQGTRTANTEAFF. The CDR3 DNA reads as TGTGCCAGCAGCCAAGGGACGCGGACGGCGAACACTGAAGCTTTCTTT.